The clone carrying this T cell receptor (beta chain) was counted at least ten times. This specimen comes from a study of identical twins. The CDR3 has 14 amino acids. Unmatched junction bases numbered 6, after V lost 4 bases and J lost 7 bases. The germline gives CDR1 MNHEY, CDR2 SVGAGI. A single record per CDR3 protein comes from TCRdb applying MiXCR to the 5' RACE reads. Of fewer than 650,000 distinct CDR3 sequences in the sample, around 7.5% were seen once. These records were also assigned to another study, of yellow fever vaccine responses in identical twins.

Sample: PBMCs. The sequence was collected from a woman between 18 and 30 years old in good health. The rearrangement uses TRBV6-5 and TRBJ2-7; 11 bases fit TRBD2. This CDR3 reads CASSSGLAVEEQYF. The DNA for the CDR3 is TGTGCCAGCAGTTCGGGACTAGCGGTGGAAGAGCAGTACTTC.